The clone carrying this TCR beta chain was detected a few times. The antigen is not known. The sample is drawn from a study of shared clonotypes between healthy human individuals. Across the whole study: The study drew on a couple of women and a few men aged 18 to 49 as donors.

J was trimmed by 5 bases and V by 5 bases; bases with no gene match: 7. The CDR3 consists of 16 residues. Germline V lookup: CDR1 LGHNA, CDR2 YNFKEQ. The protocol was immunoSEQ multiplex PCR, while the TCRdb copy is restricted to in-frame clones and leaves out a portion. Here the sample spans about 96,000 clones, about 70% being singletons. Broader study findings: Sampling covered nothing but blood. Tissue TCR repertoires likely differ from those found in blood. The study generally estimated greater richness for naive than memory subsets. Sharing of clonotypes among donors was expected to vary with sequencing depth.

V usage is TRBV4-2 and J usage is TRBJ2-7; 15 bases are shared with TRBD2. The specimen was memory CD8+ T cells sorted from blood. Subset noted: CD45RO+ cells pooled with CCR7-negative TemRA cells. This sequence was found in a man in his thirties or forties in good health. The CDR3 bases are TGTGCCAGCAGCTCGGGACTAGCGGGAGGTGTCGACGAGCAGTACTTC. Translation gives CASSSGLAGGVDEQYF.